This TCR beta chain emerged from a study of T cell responses to AZD1222 COVID-19 vaccine. Study-wide findings and caveats: Spike-specific TCR breadth and depth both grew after two AZD1222 doses. Only after the peak T cell response were repertoires sampled. Unmutated variant regions reportedly attract nearly half of all spike-specific TCRs. Donors were chiefly white British, with a greater number of females, and clonal diversity was perhaps underestimated.

Assay: immunoSEQ multiplex PCR; the TCRdb copy retains only in-frame clones and omits some. The top ten hold around a tenth of the sample, which has nearly 90,000 clones, around 88% seen once. The CDR3 is 15 residues long. Looked up from germline, CDR1 is MNHEY and CDR2 is SVGAGI. V was pared by 7 bases and J by 3 bases, with 18 bases between. As concerns this clone: Its matching antigen is unknown.

The source was peripheral blood, collected on day 0 of MenACWY control vaccination. This receptor was obtained from an adult in good health. The V gene is TRBV6-5, the J gene TRBJ1-2; D is possibly TRBD1 (5 bases). The CDR3 DNA is TGTGCCAGCAAAGGCCCAGGGACGACTTACTATGGCTACACCTTC. This sequence encodes CASKGPGTTYYGYTF.